This T cell receptor beta chain was obtained from a study of blood T cell repertoires in COVID-19. Background on the study: Acute-phase and convalescent COVID-19 samples originated in the United States, Italy and Spain. PBMCs, B-cell-depleted T cells, or T cells were the source of the cDNA or gDNA that made up the material.

How the authors handled the data: Amplification from reference gene primers served as the basis for estimated nucleated cell counts. Using immunoSEQ multiplex PCR, the repertoire was profiled, and TCRdb retains in-frame clones only, with some absent. The DNA was the basis for D and trimming; V, J and clone size are from that table. Altogether more than 150,000 clones are present, roughly 85% being singletons, with the ten largest covering roughly 8%. This TCR derives from a man between 60 and 70 years old with acute or convalescent COVID-19. The sequenced sample was peripheral blood.

CDR3 bases: TGTGCCAGCAGCCCAGACGGACATAATGATCAGCCCCAGCATTTT. Translation gives CASSPDGHNDQPQHF. The V and J genes are TRBV3-1 (or the pseudogene TRBV3-2) and TRBJ1-5; tentative D call: TRBD1 (5 bases). The CDR3 consists of 15 residues. Germline loops: CDR1 LGHDT, CDR2 YNNKEL (reference sequence). The V end was cut by 4 bases, the J end by 5 bases, with 15 bases between.